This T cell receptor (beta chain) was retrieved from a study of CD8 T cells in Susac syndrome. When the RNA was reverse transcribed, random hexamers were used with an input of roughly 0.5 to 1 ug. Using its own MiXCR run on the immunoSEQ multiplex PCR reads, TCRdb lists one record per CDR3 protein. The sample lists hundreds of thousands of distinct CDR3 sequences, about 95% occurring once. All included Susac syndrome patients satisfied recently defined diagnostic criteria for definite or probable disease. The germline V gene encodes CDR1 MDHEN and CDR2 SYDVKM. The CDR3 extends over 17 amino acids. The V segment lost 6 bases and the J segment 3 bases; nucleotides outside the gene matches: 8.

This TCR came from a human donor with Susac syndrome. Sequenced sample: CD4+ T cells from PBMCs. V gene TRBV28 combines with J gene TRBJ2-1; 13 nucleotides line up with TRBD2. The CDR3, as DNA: TGTGCCAGCAGGGAACGGGGACTAGCGGGAAACTACAATGAGCAGTTCTTC. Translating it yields CASRERGLAGNYNEQFF.